This T cell receptor (beta chain) was sequenced for a study of low-dose radiotherapy and immunotherapy resistance in tumors. Overall study: Intravenous ipilimumab 1 mg/kg every six weeks was given with nivolumab 240 mg every two weeks.

Alpha- and beta-chain coverage of first-strand cDNA came from TRAV- and TRBV-specific primers. Both a constant-region primer and a V-primer adapter served to amplify TCRs across approximately 19 PCR cycles. TCRdb independently ran MiXCR on the reads; one entry per CDR3 protein. There are about 44,000 distinct CDR3 sequences in the sample; about 25% occur only once, and over 9.5% lies in the top ten. A total of 14 residues make up the CDR3, ends included. From germline, CDR1 is LNHNV and CDR2 YYDKDF (reference sequence). Remarks on this clonotype: The limits of the CDR3 on the DNA are not certain, so only TCRdb's listed CDR3 is given.

Documented time point: after trial treatment. Sample treatment: LDRT plus nivolumab, ipilimumab, low-dose cyclophosphamide and aspirin (RACIN trial). V is TRBV15 and J is TRBJ2-2; the DNA was not used to check the table's D call, TRBD1. The material was PBMCs, obtained after low-dose radiotherapy plus immunotherapy. The source is a male donor with prostate cancer. The CDR3 sequence: CATSRKQGPGSCFF.